This passage covers 26 T cell receptor beta chains from one sample sequenced in a study of CD8+ T cells in alopecia areata. The authors extracted RNA and reverse transcribed it into cDNA as the sequencing template. Measured with immunoSEQ multiplex PCR; TCRdb has only the in-frame clones, and not every one. The sample contains tens of thousands of clones, roughly 60% of which appear only once. Sequencing used CD8+ T cells sorted from blood, obtained at week 0. These receptors were taken from a human donor with alopecia areata.

This chain joins TRBV29-1 and TRBJ1-2, with TRBD1 as a possible D gene (6 bases). CDR1 is SQVTM and CDR2 is ANQGSEA in the germline V gene. The CDR3 contains 13 residues. Trimming pared 5 bases from V and 6 bases from J, leaving 16 bases between. DNA of the CDR3: TGCAGCGTTCTCGGGGGGCAGCGAGATGGCTACACCTTC. Its protein product is CSVLGGQRDGYTF.

CDR3 sequence reads: CATPGETDTQYF. CDR3 nucleotides: TGTGCCACCCCCGGGGAGACAGATACGCAGTATTTT. The chain employs TRBV5-4 and TRBJ2-3; maybe TRBD2 (5 bases). CDR1 and CDR2 (germline): SGHNT, YYREEE (reference sequence). V dropped 9 bases and J dropped 3 bases, with 11 bases sitting between them. The CDR3 runs 12 residues.

The chain recombines TRBV15 with TRBJ2-7; the D is unclear. The germline V and J ends were trimmed by 1 base and 0 bases, with 13 bases remaining between them. Germline CDR1 and CDR2: LNHNV and YYDKDF (reference sequence). The CDR3 is 16 residues long. CDR3 in DNA: TGTGCCACCAGCAGAGTTGGCGACGCCTACTCCTACGAGCAGTACTTC. As protein: CATSRVGDAYSYEQYF.

The rearrangement uses TRBV5-6 and TRBJ2-7; no clear D. V dropped 0 bases and J dropped 5 bases, with 12 bases sitting between them. CDR3 length: 14 residues. Germline assignment: CDR1 SGHDT and CDR2 YYEEEE. CDR3 in DNA: TGTGCCAGCAGCTTGGCCGCGCGTCGGGACGAGCAGTACTTC. Encoded protein: CASSLAARRDEQYF.

The chain uses TRBV5-1 and TRBJ1-2, with unresolved D. The CDR3 consists of 13 residues. The germline V gene encodes CDR1 SGHRS and CDR2 YFSETQ. Trimming left V 4 bases short and J 10 bases short, with 17 bases between. As DNA, the CDR3 is TGCGCCAGCAGCCGGGCGGGGAATTCGGACTACACCTTC. It is translated as CASSRAGNSDYTF.

J is TRBJ1-1 and V is TRBV5-1; tentative D call: TRBD1 (6 bases). Trimming shortened V by 4 bases and J by 4 bases, and 11 bases separated the two germline ends. The CDR3 has 13 residues. Per the germline V gene, CDR1 is SGHRS and CDR2 is YFSETQ. The CDR3 DNA is TGCGCCAGCAGCCTCGGGACAAGCACTGAAGCTTTCTTT. Encoded protein: CASSLGTSTEAFF.

The chain uses TRBV7-8 and TRBJ2-1; TRBD2 aligns across 8 bases. The V and J ends lost 4 bases and 0 bases, in that order; junction bases with no gene match: 2. The CDR3 has 15 residues. CDR1 is SGHVS and CDR2 is FQNEAQ in the germline V gene. Written as DNA, the CDR3 is TGTGCCAGCAGCTCCGGGACTAGCTCCTACAATGAGCAGTTCTTC. It translates to CASSSGTSSYNEQFF.

This clone is medium-sized within its sample. Distinct nucleotide sequences in the sample also encode this CDR3. V usage is TRBV5-1 and J usage is TRBJ2-7, with D uncertain. Germline-derived CDR1 and CDR2 are SGHRS and YFSETQ. The V gene lost 0 bases and the J gene lost 4 bases, with 8 bases spanning the gap. The CDR3 spans 13 residues. DNA of the CDR3: TGCGCCAGCAGCTTGGGGAGCCCTTACGAGCAGTACTTC. Translated: CASSLGSPYEQYF.

The chain has TRBV7-2 and TRBJ2-5; D remains unclear. Near its end, the DNA agrees better with TRBJ2-7, so the J call may be wrong. CDR1 and CDR2 (germline): SGHTA, FQGNSA. The CDR3 spans 14 residues. DNA for the CDR3: TGTGCCAGCAGCCTAGGTAGGGCGTCTTACGAGCAGTACTTC. The encoded protein is CASSLGRASYEQYF.

V is TRBV29-1 and J is TRBJ2-1; D may correspond to TRBD1 or TRBD2 (5 bases each). V was cut by 5 bases and J by 1 base, with 9 bases left in between. The germline V gene has CDR1 SQVTM and CDR2 ANQGSEA. This CDR3 has 13 amino acids. The CDR3 protein is CSVYWGSYNEQFF. In nucleotides, the CDR3 is TGCAGCGTTTACTGGGGGTCCTACAATGAGCAGTTCTTC.

This clone has more than one count but fewer than ten. The chain is built from TRBV4-1 and TRBJ2-5; 10 positions agree with TRBD2. This CDR3 is built from 15 residues. The germline V gene encodes CDR1 MGHRA and CDR2 YSYEKL. After removal of 3 bases from V and 5 bases from J, the junction contained 6 bases not matched to a gene. DNA of the CDR3: TGCGCCAGCAGCCATGTAGCGGGGGGAGTGGAGACCCAGTACTTC. Its protein product is CASSHVAGGVETQYF.

The V and J genes are TRBV7-9 and TRBJ2-1, with TRBD2 as a possible D gene (5 bases). Germline CDR1 and CDR2: SEHNR and FQNEAQ (reference sequence). This CDR3 spans 14 amino acids. The germline V and J ends were trimmed by 2 bases and 7 bases, with 12 bases remaining between them. CDR3 protein: CASSLNPGKNEQFF. The DNA of the CDR3 is TGTGCCAGCAGCTTAAATCCGGGGAAGAATGAGCAGTTCTTC.

The chain has TRBV5-6 and TRBJ1-4; TRBD1 is a possible D gene (5 bases). In germline, CDR1 is SGHDT, CDR2 YYEEEE. Trimming removed 2 bases at V and 5 bases at J, with 7 bases between. The CDR3 length is 13 residues. The CDR3 spells CASSFRQNEKLFF. The CDR3 region has the DNA TGTGCCAGCAGCTTCAGACAGAATGAAAAACTGTTTTTT.

This clone was seen a few times. The V and J genes are TRBV4-1 and TRBJ2-7; 10 bases agree with TRBD1. This CDR3 region has 17 residues. Losses at the gene ends were 0 bases for V and 6 bases for J; bases not matched to a gene: 11. Germline loops: CDR1 MGHRA, CDR2 YSYEKL. The CDR3 sequence: CASSQDQIVTGGVEQYF. CDR3 sequence (DNA): TGCGCCAGCAGCCAAGATCAGATCGTGACAGGGGGCGTCGAGCAGTACTTC.

This chain uses TRBV29-1 with TRBJ1-1; D not resolved. Trimming cost V 4 bases and J 11 bases, with 17 bases left between them. The V gene's germline CDR1 is SQVTM and CDR2 ANQGSEA. The length of the CDR3 is 12 residues. CDR3 region: CSVVSVTAVAFF. DNA for the CDR3: TGCAGCGTTGTTAGTGTCACGGCTGTGGCTTTCTTT.

This chain uses TRBV7-8 with TRBJ1-5; D perhaps matches TRBD1 (5 bases). Germline V gene data show CDR1 as SGHVS and CDR2 as FQNEAQ. Trimming removed 5 bases at V and 5 bases at J, with 13 bases between. The CDR3 has 14 amino acids. The CDR3 bases are TGTGCCAGCAGCCTCCAGTGGGGGGATCAGCCCCAGCATTTT. This codes for CASSLQWGDQPQHF.

The genes are TRBV5-1 and TRBJ2-2; unclear D gene. This CDR3 region has 15 residues. Germline V gene sequence: CDR1 SGHRS, CDR2 YFSETQ. Trimming shortened V by 5 bases and J by 3 bases, and 14 bases separated the two germline ends. CDR3: CASRFADWDTGELFF. As DNA, the CDR3 is TGCGCCAGCAGATTCGCCGATTGGGACACCGGGGAGCTGTTTTTT.

The chain combines TRBV19 with TRBJ1-5, with a weak D call TRBD1 (6 bases). This CDR3 has 14 amino acids. The germline V gene has CDR1 LNHDA and CDR2 SQIVND (reference sequence). Between the trimmed V and J ends, which lost 3 bases and 5 bases, there was a span of 11 bases. CDR3 sequence (DNA): TGTGCCAGTAGTATTCTTCCAGGGGATCAGCCCCAGCATTTT. It is translated as CASSILPGDQPQHF.

The rearrangement uses TRBV27 and TRBJ1-2, with 11 bases that match TRBD1. The CDR3 totals 15 residues. Looked up from germline, CDR1 is MNHEY and CDR2 is SMNVEV (reference sequence). V lost 8 bases, J lost 7 bases, and 12 bases stayed unmatched. The CDR3: CASRTGGSMEAGYTF. CDR3 sequence (DNA): TGTGCCAGCCGGACAGGGGGCTCTATGGAGGCTGGCTACACCTTC.

The sample holds one count of this clone. The J gene is TRBJ2-1, the V gene TRBV14; tentative D call: TRBD2 (6 bases). V was clipped by 4 bases and J by 4 bases, with 20 bases between them. The CDR3 contains 17 residues. Germline CDR1 and CDR2: SGHDN and FVKESK. Here the CDR3 reads CASSPRPFGGAYNEQFF. CDR3 DNA sequence: TGTGCCAGCAGCCCCCGACCGTTCGGGGGAGCTTACAATGAGCAGTTCTTC.

The rearrangement links TRBV27 to TRBJ2-7, with 10 nucleotides matching TRBD1. This CDR3 is 11 amino acids long. The junction had 3 bases not matched to a gene; V was cut back by 10 bases and J by 6 bases. The germline gives CDR1 MNHEY, CDR2 SMNVEV (reference sequence). CDR3 sequence reads: CATGTGAEQYF. Here the CDR3 DNA reads TGTGCCACCGGGACAGGGGCCGAGCAGTACTTC.

The rearrangement joins TRBV5-1 to TRBJ2-5; TRBD1 agrees at 10 bases. V was pared by 3 bases and J by 2 bases, with 4 bases of the junction left unmatched. The CDR3 has 15 amino acids. Germline-derived CDR1 and CDR2 are SGHRS and YFSETQ. The CDR3 coding sequence is TGCGCCAGCAGCTCGGGACAGGGGACACAAGAGACCCAGTACTTC. Translation gives CASSSGQGTQETQYF.

V gene TRBV27 combines with J gene TRBJ2-7; 10 positions agree with TRBD1. Germline V lookup: CDR1 MNHEY, CDR2 SMNVEV (reference sequence). V trimming: 2 bases; J trimming: 3 bases; junction bases outside the gene matches: 4. The CDR3 contains 15 residues. In nucleotides, the CDR3 is TGTGCCAGCAGTTTACGTGACAGGGGGCTCTACGAGCAGTACTTC. Translated, it gives CASSLRDRGLYEQYF.

This chain joins TRBV7-9 and TRBJ2-1; TRBD2 agrees at 9 bases. Germline V lookup: CDR1 SEHNR, CDR2 FQNEAQ (reference sequence). Trimming removed 0 bases from V and 5 bases from J; junction bases left unmatched: 5. This CDR3 has 16 residues. The CDR3 DNA reads as TGTGCCAGCAGCTTAGCCCCTAGCGGGAACCACAATGAGCAGTTCTTC. This translates into CASSLAPSGNHNEQFF.

The rearrangement uses TRBV4-3 and TRBJ2-6; D is ambiguous. The germline V gene has CDR1 LGHNA and CDR2 YSLEER. The CDR3 has 17 amino acids. Deletions cut 0 bases from V and 0 bases from J, with 9 bases between. CDR3 sequence: CASSQDADLSGANVLTF. The CDR3 region has the DNA TGCGCCAGCAGCCAAGATGCCGACCTCTCTGGGGCCAACGTCCTGACTTTC.

This clone occurred once. The V gene is TRBV6-5, the J gene TRBJ2-7; the D is unclear. The germline V gene has CDR1 MNHEY and CDR2 SVGAGI. This CDR3 has 13 amino acids. V lost 7 bases and J lost 3, with 13 bases in between. CDR3 DNA sequence: TGTGCCAGCACCTACGGGCCTAACTACGAGCAGTACTTC. Its protein is CASTYGPNYEQYF.